This TCR beta chain was identified during a study of cytomegalovirus exposure and HLA in healthy donors. V was shortened by 5 bases and J by 2 bases, with 15 bases between the two germline ends. CDR3 length equals 16 residues. Germline V gives CDR1 SGHAT, CDR2 FQNNGV. The PCR used 60 Vbeta and 13 Jbeta primers. Only in-frame clones appear in the TCRdb table, and some are missing; sequencing was by immunoSEQ multiplex PCR. The sample has 110,000 to 150,000 clones; 60% to 85% are singletons. The chain couples TRBV11-2 to TRBJ2-2; tentatively, D is TRBD1 (5 bases). The material sequenced was PBMCs. The clonotype comes from a male donor in good health and CMV-seronegative. The CDR3 loop reads CASSQGLLVNTGELFF. In nucleotides, the CDR3 is TGTGCCAGCAGCCAGGGTCTCTTGGTAAACACCGGGGAGCTGTTTTTT. Looking up the rest from reference TRBV11-2 and TRBJ2-2 gives the full variable domain: EAGVAQSPRYKIIEKRQSVAFWCNPISGHATLYWYQQILGQGPKLLIQFQNNGVVDDSQLPKDRFSAERLKGVDSTLKIQPAKLEDSAVYLCASSQGLLVNTGELFFGEGSRLTVL.